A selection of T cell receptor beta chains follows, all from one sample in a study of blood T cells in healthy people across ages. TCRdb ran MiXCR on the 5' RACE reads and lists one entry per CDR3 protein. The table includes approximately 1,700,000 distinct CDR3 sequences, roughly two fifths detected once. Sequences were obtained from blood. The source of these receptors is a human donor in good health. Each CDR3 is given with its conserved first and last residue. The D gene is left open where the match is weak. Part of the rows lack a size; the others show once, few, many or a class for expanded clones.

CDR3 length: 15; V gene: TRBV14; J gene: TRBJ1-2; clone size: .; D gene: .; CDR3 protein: CASSQVLGTAIGYTF; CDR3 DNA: TGTGCCAGCAGCCAAGTCCTAGGTACGGCCATCGGCTACACCTTC
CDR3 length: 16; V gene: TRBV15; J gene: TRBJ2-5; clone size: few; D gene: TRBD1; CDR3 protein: CATSARTGAILRTQYF; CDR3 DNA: TGTGCCACCAGCGCTCGGACAGGGGCGATATTACGGACCCAGTACTTC
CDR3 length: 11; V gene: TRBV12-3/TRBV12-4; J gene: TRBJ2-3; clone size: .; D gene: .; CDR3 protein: CASSLSLPEYF; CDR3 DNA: TGCGCCAGCAGTCTTTCACTACCGGAGTATTTT
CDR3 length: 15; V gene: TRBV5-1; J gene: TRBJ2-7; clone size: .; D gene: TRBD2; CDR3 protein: CASKRLQGGRDEQYF; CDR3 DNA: TGCGCCAGCAAGCGTCTTCAGGGCGGGAGGGACGAGCAGTACTTC
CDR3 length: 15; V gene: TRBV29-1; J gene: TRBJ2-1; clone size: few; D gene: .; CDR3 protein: CSVELGAGSYNEQFF; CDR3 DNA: TGCAGCGTTGAATTGGGGGCGGGATCCTACAATGAGCAGTTCTTC
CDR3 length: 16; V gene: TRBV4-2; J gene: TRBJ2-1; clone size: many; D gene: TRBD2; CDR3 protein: CASSQTVAGGRNEQFF; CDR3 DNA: TGTGCCAGCAGCCAAACCGTAGCGGGGGGGCGAAATGAGCAGTTCTTC
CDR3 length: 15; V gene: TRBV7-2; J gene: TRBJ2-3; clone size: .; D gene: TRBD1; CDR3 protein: CASSQRGGAQDTQYF; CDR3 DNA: TGTGCCAGCAGCCAGAGAGGGGGCGCCCAGGATACGCAGTATTTT
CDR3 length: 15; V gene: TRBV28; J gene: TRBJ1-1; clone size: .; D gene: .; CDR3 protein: CASSPPRVSGTEAFF; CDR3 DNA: TGTGCCAGCAGTCCGCCAAGGGTATCAGGCACTGAAGCTTTCTTT
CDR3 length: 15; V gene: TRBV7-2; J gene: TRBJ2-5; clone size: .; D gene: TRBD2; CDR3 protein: CASSFGIGGSETQYF; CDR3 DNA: TGTGCCAGCAGCTTTGGGATCGGGGGGTCGGAGACCCAGTACTTC
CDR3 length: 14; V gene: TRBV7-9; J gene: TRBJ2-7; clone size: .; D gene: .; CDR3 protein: CASTLTTAPYEQYF; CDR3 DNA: TGTGCCAGCACCCTAACCACAGCCCCCTACGAGCAGTACTTC
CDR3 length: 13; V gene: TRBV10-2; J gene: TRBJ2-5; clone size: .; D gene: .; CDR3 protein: CASRVVIEETQYF; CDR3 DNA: TGCGCCAGCAGGGTCGTAATAGAAGAGACCCAGTACTTC
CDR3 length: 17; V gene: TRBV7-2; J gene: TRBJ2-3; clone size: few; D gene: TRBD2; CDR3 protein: CASSPGTSGVSTDTQYF; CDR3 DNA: TGTGCCAGCAGCCCAGGGACTAGCGGGGTGAGCACAGATACGCAGTATTTT
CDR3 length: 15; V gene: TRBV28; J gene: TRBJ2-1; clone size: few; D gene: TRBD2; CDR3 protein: CASFRSSGGFDEQFF; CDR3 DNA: TGTGCCAGCTTCCGATCTAGCGGGGGGTTCGATGAGCAGTTCTTC
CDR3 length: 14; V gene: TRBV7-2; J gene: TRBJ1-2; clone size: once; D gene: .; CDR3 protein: CASSWGPGEAGYTF; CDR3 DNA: TGTGCCAGCAGCTGGGGACCTGGGGAGGCTGGCTACACCTTC